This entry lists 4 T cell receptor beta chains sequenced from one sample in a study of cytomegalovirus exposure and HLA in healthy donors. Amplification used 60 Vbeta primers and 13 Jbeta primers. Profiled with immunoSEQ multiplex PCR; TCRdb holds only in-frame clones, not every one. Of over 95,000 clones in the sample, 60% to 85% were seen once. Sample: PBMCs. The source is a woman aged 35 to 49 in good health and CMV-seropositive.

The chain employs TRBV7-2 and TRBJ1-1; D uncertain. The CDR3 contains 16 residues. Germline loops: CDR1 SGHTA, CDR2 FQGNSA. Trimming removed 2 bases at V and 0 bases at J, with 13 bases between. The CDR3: CASSLYSGPMNTEAFF. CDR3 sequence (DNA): TGTGCCAGCAGCTTATACTCAGGTCCGATGAACACTGAAGCTTTCTTT.

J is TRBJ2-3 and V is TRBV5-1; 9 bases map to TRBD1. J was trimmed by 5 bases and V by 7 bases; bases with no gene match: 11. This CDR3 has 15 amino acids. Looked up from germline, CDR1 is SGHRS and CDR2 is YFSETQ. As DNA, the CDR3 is TGCGCCAGCCAGACAGGGGGGTTCTCGGGAGATACGCAGTATTTT. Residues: CASQTGGFSGDTQYF.

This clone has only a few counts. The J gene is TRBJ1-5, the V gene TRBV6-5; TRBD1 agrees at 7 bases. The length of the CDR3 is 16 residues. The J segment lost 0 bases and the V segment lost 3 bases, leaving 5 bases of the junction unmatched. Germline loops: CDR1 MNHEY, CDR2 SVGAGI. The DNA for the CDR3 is TGTGCCAGCAGTTATTCCGGGACAGCTAGCAATCAGCCCCAGCATTTT. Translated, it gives CASSYSGTASNQPQHF.

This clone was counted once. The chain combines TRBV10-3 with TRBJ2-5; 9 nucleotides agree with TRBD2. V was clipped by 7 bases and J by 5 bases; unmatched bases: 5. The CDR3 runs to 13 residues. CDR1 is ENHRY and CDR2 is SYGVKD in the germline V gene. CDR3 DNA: TGTGCCATCATGGCGGGGGGGGCGGAGACCCAGTACTTC. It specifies CAIMAGGAETQYF.